The 25 T cell receptor beta chains presented below share a single source sample, sequenced in a study of T-cell reconstitution after alpha-beta-depleted transplantation in children. As it was prepared, the TCRbeta library received unique molecular identifiers. From the PCR reads, TCRdb called clonotypes with MiXCR, one entry per CDR3 protein. The sample shows about 240,000 distinct CDR3 sequences, around 11% of them seen only once. The material was PBMCs from the stem cell graft donor, obtained from the stem cell graft. Receptor source: a human donor who donated a stem cell graft to a child with acute lymphoblastic leukemia.

This clonotype was seen ten or more times. The chain is built from TRBV2 and TRBJ2-1; TRBD1 matches 8 bases. The V segment lost 6 bases and the J segment 13 bases; nucleotides outside the gene matches: 11. This CDR3 has 13 amino acids. CDR1 is SNHLY, CDR2 FYNNEI, per germline. The CDR3 spells CASSATGVTLQFF. CDR3 in DNA: TGTGCCAGCAGCGCGACAGGGGTGACCCTTCAGTTCTTC.

The rearrangement joins TRBV10-3 to TRBJ2-2; D not certain. V shed 2 bases and J shed 3 bases, with 10 bases lying between them. Germline V gives CDR1 ENHRY, CDR2 SYGVKD. CDR3 length equals 15 residues. The CDR3 sequence is CAISEARSDTGELFF. CDR3 nucleotide sequence: TGTGCCATCAGTGAGGCTAGGAGCGACACCGGGGAGCTGTTTTTT.

The table lists this clonotype with many counts. The chain joins TRBV7-2 to TRBJ2-7; a possible D gene is TRBD1 (6 bases). V lost 6 bases to trimming and J lost 0 bases, with 12 bases between them. Germline-derived CDR1 and CDR2 are SGHTA and FQGNSA. This CDR3 spans 14 amino acids. CDR3 amino acids: CASRTGTLSYEQYF. In DNA, the CDR3 is TGTGCCAGCAGGACCGGGACACTCTCCTACGAGCAGTACTTC.

Comments on this clonotype: Its ends do not fully match the called genes, so a read error is possible. The DNA for the CDR3 is TGCAGGGCTAGCTCCGGGACAGGGGGGTCCTACGAGCAGTACTTC. This codes for CRASSGTGGSYEQYF. V usage is TRBV20-1 and J usage is TRBJ2-7; 11 positions match TRBD1. CDR1 and CDR2 (germline): DFQATT, SNEGSKA (reference sequence). CDR3 size: 15 residues.

In this sample, this clonotype turned up many times. The CDR3 DNA follows: TGTGCCAGCAGGCCCCTTACAGGGATAAACACCGGGGAGCTGTTTTTT. This sequence encodes CASRPLTGINTGELFF. The chain uses TRBV12-3 or TRBV12-4 and TRBJ2-2; D may be TRBD1 (6 bases). Between the trimmed V and J ends, which lost 6 bases and 2 bases, there was a span of 16 bases. CDR3 length: 16 amino acids.

As to this clonotype: This may stem from a read error, because a much larger clone lies one nucleotide away. This chain joins TRBV28 and TRBJ2-2; D may be TRBD2 (6 bases). This CDR3 has 15 amino acids. The germline V gene encodes CDR1 MDHEN and CDR2 SYDVKM. Here the CDR3 reads CASSLGASQTGEVFF. CDR3 nucleotide sequence: TGTGCCAGCAGTTTAGGGGCCAGTCAAACCGGGGAGGTGTTTTTT. The whole variable domain, filled in from reference TRBV28 and TRBJ2-2, reads DVKVTQSSRYLVKRTGEKVFLECVQDMDHENMFWYRQDPGLGLRLIYFSYDVKMKEKGDIPEGYSVSREKKERFSLILESASTNQTSMYLCASSLGASQTGEVFFGEGSRLTVL.

In its sample, this clonotype was seen many times. The genes are TRBV28 and TRBJ2-1; TRBD1 is a possible D gene (6 bases). Germline CDR1 MDHEN, CDR2 SYDVKM. The CDR3 has 15 residues. Trimming removed 4 bases from V and 2 bases from J, with 12 bases in between. The CDR3 region is CASSSRGGPYNEQFF. CDR3 DNA: TGTGCCAGCAGTTCTCGAGGGGGACCCTACAATGAGCAGTTCTTC.

Comment on this clonotype: Possible read error: a much larger clone is one base away. The chain carries TRBV3-1 and TRBJ2-7; D possibly uses TRBD1 or TRBD2 (5 bases each). Germline V gene data show CDR1 as LGHDT and CDR2 as YNNKEL (reference sequence). There are 13 residues in the CDR3. The CDR3 loop is CAGGWDGSYEQYF. The CDR3 nucleotides are TGTGCTGGTGGATGGGACGGATCCTACGAGCAGTACTTC.

This chain uses TRBV7-9 with TRBJ1-1, with 7 bases aligning to TRBD1. Per germline, CDR1 SEHNR and CDR2 FQNEAQ (reference sequence). Losses at the gene ends were 2 bases for V and 5 bases for J; bases not matched to a gene: 11. The CDR3 has 16 amino acids. In nucleotides, the CDR3 is TGTGCCAGCAGCTTATTTGATGAGGGGGCAAAAACTGAAGCTTTCTTT. Protein sequence: CASSLFDEGAKTEAFF.

This clonotype appeared many times. The CDR3 protein is CASSRLAGVETQYF. DNA of the CDR3: TGTGCCAGCAGCCGACTAGCGGGAGTGGAGACCCAGTACTTC. This chain uses TRBV12-3 or TRBV12-4 with TRBJ2-5; 12 nucleotides line up with TRBD2. V shed 6 bases, J shed 5 bases, and the junction held 4 bases outside the gene matches. This CDR3 region has 14 residues.

The sample holds many counts of this clonotype. This chain joins TRBV7-9 and TRBJ2-1; D uncertain. Per germline, CDR1 SEHNR and CDR2 FQNEAQ (reference sequence). This CDR3 spans 14 amino acids. Trimming shortened V by 5 bases and J by 5 bases, and 13 bases separated the two germline ends. The CDR3 loop reads CASSLTGSDNEQFF. DNA of the CDR3: TGTGCCAGCAGCCTTACCGGGTCCGACAATGAGCAGTTCTTC.

This clonotype was detected ten times or more. The V gene is TRBV5-1, the J gene TRBJ1-2, with a weak D call TRBD1 (6 bases). Trimming removed 5 bases at V and 8 bases at J, with 16 bases between. The CDR3 is 13 amino acids. Germline CDR1 and CDR2: SGHRS and YFSETQ. CDR3 region: CASRINTGPGYTF. The CDR3 region has the DNA TGCGCCAGCAGAATAAATACAGGGCCCGGCTACACCTTC.

This clonotype appeared many times. V is TRBV6-1 and J is TRBJ2-3, with D perhaps TRBD2 (5 bases). Trimming stripped 7 bases from V and 4 bases from J, with 15 bases between. The CDR3 consists of 14 residues. Germline CDR1 is MNHNS and CDR2 is SASEGT. This chain's CDR3 is CASMRVSSSDTQYF. The CDR3 DNA follows: TGTGCCAGCATGAGGGTCAGCAGTTCAGATACGCAGTATTTT.

This chain links TRBV19 with TRBJ2-1; 8 bases agree with TRBD2. The CDR3 runs 15 residues. V dropped 1 base and J dropped 2; count of bases not matched to a gene: 1. Germline V gives CDR1 LNHDA, CDR2 SQIVND (reference sequence). The CDR3, as DNA: TGTGCCAGTAGTATAGGGCGGGGGGCCTACAATGAGCAGTTCTTC. This gives the protein CASSIGRGAYNEQFF.

This clonotype was found many times. V usage is TRBV20-1 and J usage is TRBJ2-4; D may correspond to TRBD1 or TRBD2 (5 bases each). This CDR3 comprises 15 residues. The V gene's germline CDR1 is DFQATT and CDR2 SNEGSKA (reference sequence). Trimming cost V 2 bases and J 2 bases, with 13 bases left between them. CDR3 sequence (DNA): TGCAGTGCTAGACAGGGAGTGGAATCCAAAAACATTCAGTACTTC. The encoded protein is CSARQGVESKNIQYF.

This clonotype was seen many times. The V call is TRBV27, the J call TRBJ2-4, with D possibly TRBD2 on 6 matching bases. The germline V gene encodes CDR1 MNHEY and CDR2 SMNVEV (reference sequence). V was pared by 3 bases and J by 7 bases, with 22 bases between. This CDR3 contains 17 residues. The CDR3 bases are TGTGCCAGCAGTTTCGAACGCCCCCGGAGGGGAGCGAACATTCAGTACTTC. The encoded protein is CASSFERPRRGANIQYF.

The sample holds a few counts of this clonotype. CDR3 region: CASSSNNRERGQYF. CDR3 DNA sequence: TGTGCCAGCAGCTCGAATAACAGGGAAAGGGGCCAGTACTTC. The genes are TRBV7-9 and TRBJ2-5; a possible D gene is TRBD1 (6 bases). CDR1 and CDR2 from the germline V gene are SEHNR and FQNEAQ (reference sequence). This CDR3 is 14 amino acids long. V lost 4 bases and J 10 bases, leaving 19 bases between the germline ends.

The chain combines TRBV20-1 with TRBJ1-5, with D maybe TRBD1 (5 bases). The ends were cut back, 0 bases at V and 5 bases at J, with 11 bases in the middle. CDR1 DFQATT and CDR2 SNEGSKA come from the germline V gene (reference sequence). CDR3 length equals 14 residues. For the CDR3, the DNA is TGCAGTGCTAGAGATCAGGGACTTGATCAGCCCCAGCATTTT. Its protein is CSARDQGLDQPQHF.

This clonotype was detected many times. The chain is built from TRBV19 and TRBJ1-1; the D gene is possibly TRBD1 (6 bases). CDR3 length equals 14 residues. Germline assignment: CDR1 LNHDA and CDR2 SQIVND (reference sequence). V lost 3 bases to trimming and J lost 1 base, with 9 bases between them. Here the CDR3 reads CASSIGGGNTEAFF. The CDR3 DNA sequence: TGTGCCAGTAGTATCGGAGGGGGGAACACTGAAGCTTTCTTT.

This clonotype was recorded many times. This rearrangement joins TRBV7-8 to TRBJ1-3; 8 nucleotides match TRBD1. CDR1 and CDR2 (germline): SGHVS, FQNEAQ. CDR3 length: 15 amino acids. Trimming removed 4 bases from V and 6 bases from J; junction bases left unmatched: 8. CDR3 sequence reads: CASSSTRTGLNTIYF. The CDR3 coding sequence is TGTGCCAGCAGCTCTACCCGGACAGGGTTAAACACCATATATTTT.

This clonotype was seen at least ten times. This chain links TRBV5-1 with TRBJ2-7; D not resolved. Germline CDR1 and CDR2: SGHRS and YFSETQ. V lost 1 base to trimming and J lost 4 bases, with 12 bases between them. CDR3 length: 14 amino acids. CDR3 bases: TGCGCCAGCAGCTTGCTTCCGGAAAGGTACGAGCAGTACTTC. Translated: CASSLLPERYEQYF.

This clonotype was counted only a few times. The CDR3 nucleotides are TGTGCCAGCAGTTCTCCCCAGACCCTGGAGCAGTTCTTC. Its translation: CASSSPQTLEQFF. The gene calls are TRBV28 and TRBJ2-1; D gene unclear. The germline CDR1 and CDR2 sequences are MDHEN and SYDVKM. Between the trimmed V and J ends, which lost 4 bases and 10 bases, there was a span of 14 bases. CDR3 length equals 13 residues.

The chain has TRBV6-1 and TRBJ1-5; D not certain. The CDR3 has 15 amino acids. Trimming shortened V by 7 bases and J by 3 bases, and 16 bases separated the two germline ends. Germline assignment: CDR1 MNHNS and CDR2 SASEGT. CDR3 bases: TGTGCCAGCACGGCCAGGCGCAGCAACAATCAGCCCCAGCATTTT. This sequence encodes CASTARRSNNQPQHF.

Remarks on this clonotype: A read error is possible here, since a much larger clone lies one base away. J is TRBJ1-5 and V is TRBV10-3, with unresolved D. The CDR3 loop spans 13 amino acids. Trimming cost V 10 bases and J 6 bases, with 16 bases left between them. Germline-derived CDR1 and CDR2 are ENHRY and SYGVKD. CDR3 sequence: CASGSGEFQPQHF. In DNA, the CDR3 is TGTGCCAGTGGCTCGGGCGAGTTTCAGCCCCAGCATTTT.

This chain connects TRBV6-2 or TRBV6-3 to TRBJ2-7; TRBD2 aligns across 9 bases. The CDR3 contains 16 residues. CDR1 is MNHEY and CDR2 is SVGEGT in the germline V gene. Trimming cost V 2 bases and J 0 bases; bases outside gene matches: 5. CDR3 in DNA: TGTGCCAGCAGTTACCAAGCGGGGGGTTACTCCTACGAGCAGTACTTC. The encoded protein is CASSYQAGGYSYEQYF.